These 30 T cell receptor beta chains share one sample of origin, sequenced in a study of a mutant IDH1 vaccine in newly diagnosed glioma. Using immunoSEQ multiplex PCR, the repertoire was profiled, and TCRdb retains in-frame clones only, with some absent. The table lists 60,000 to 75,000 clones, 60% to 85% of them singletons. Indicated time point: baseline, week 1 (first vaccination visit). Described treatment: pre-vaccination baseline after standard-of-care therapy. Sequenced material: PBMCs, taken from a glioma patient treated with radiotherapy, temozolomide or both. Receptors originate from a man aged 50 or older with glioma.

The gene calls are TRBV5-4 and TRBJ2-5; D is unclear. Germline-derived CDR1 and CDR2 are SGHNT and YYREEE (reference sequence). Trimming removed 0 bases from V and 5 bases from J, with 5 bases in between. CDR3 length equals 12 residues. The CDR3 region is CASSLDPETQYF. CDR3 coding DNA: TGTGCCAGCAGCTTGGACCCTGAGACCCAGTACTTC. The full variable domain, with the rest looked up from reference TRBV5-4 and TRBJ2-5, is ETGVTQSPTHLIKTRGQQVTLRCSSQSGHNTVSWYQQALGQGPQFIFQYYREEENGRGNFPPRFSGLQFPNYSSELNVNALELDDSALYLCASSLDPETQYFGPGTRLLVL.

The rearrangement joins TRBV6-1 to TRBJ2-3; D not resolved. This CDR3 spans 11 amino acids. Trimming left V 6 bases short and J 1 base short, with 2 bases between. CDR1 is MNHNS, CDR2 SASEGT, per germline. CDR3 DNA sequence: TGTGCCAGCAGGCGCACAGATACGCAGTATTTT. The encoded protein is CASRRTDTQYF.

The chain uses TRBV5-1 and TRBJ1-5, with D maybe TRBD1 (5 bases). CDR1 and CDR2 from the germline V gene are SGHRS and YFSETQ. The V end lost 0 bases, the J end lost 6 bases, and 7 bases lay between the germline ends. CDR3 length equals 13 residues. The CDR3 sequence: CASSLAGGQPQHF. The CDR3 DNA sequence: TGCGCCAGCAGCTTGGCCGGGGGTCAGCCCCAGCATTTT.

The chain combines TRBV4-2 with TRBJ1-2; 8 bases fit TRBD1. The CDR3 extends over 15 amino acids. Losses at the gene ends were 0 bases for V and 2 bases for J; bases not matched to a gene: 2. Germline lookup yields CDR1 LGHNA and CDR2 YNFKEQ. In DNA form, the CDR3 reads TGTGCCAGCAGCCAAGATAGACAGGGGAACTATGGCTACACCTTC. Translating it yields CASSQDRQGNYGYTF.

The CDR3 nucleotides are TGTGCCAGCAGAGACATTCTAGCCAAAAACATTCAGTACTTC. Protein: CASRDILAKNIQYF. This chain connects TRBV6-1 to TRBJ2-4; no reliable D call. V gave up 6 bases and J gave up 0 bases, with 9 bases separating them. The CDR3 extends over 14 amino acids. Germline CDR1 reads MNHNS; CDR2 reads SASEGT.

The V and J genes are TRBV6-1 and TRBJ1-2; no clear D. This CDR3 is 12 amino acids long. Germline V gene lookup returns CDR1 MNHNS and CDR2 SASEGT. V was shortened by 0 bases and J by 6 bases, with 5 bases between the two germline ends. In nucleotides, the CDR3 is TGTGCCAGCAGTGAAGCAGGCGATGGCTACACCTTC. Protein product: CASSEAGDGYTF.

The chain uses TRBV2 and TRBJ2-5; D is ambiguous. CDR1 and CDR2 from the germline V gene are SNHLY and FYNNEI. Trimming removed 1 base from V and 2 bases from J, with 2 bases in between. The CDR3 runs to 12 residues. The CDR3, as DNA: TGTGCCAGCAGTGAAGATCAAGAGACCCAGTACTTC. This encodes CASSEDQETQYF.

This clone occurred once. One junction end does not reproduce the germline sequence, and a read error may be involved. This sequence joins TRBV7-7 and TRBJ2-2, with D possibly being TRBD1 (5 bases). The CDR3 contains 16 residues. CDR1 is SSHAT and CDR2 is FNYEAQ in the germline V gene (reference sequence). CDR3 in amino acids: CASSPIGAPNTGELFF. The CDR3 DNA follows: TGTGCTAGCAGCCCTATTGGGGCCCCGAACACCGGGGAGCTGTTTTTT.

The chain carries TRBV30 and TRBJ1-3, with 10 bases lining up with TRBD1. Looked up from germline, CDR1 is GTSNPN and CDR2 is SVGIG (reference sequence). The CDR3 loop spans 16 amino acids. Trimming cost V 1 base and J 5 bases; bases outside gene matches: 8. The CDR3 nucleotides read TGTGCCTGGAGTGGACGGGGACAGGGGTGGAGAAACACCATATATTTT. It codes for CAWSGRGQGWRNTIYF.

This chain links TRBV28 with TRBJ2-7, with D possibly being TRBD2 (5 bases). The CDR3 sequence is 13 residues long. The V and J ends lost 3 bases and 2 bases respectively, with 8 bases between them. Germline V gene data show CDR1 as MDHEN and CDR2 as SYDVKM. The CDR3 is CASSLRVPYEQYF. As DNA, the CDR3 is TGTGCCAGCAGTTTGCGGGTACCCTACGAGCAGTACTTC. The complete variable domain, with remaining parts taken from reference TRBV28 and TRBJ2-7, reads DVKVTQSSRYLVKRTGEKVFLECVQDMDHENMFWYRQDPGLGLRLIYFSYDVKMKEKGDIPEGYSVSREKKERFSLILESASTNQTSMYLCASSLRVPYEQYFGPGTRLTVT.

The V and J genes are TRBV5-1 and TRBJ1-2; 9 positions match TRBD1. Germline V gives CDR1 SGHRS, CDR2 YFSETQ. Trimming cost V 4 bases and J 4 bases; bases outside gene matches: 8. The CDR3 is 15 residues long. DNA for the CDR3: TGCGCCAGCAGCGTGGGGGGACAGGGCGGCTATGGCTACACCTTC. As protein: CASSVGGQGGYGYTF.

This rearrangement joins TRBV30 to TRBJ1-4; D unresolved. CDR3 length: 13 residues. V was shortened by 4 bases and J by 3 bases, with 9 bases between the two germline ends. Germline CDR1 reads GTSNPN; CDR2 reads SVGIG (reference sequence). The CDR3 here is CAWNGLANEKLFF. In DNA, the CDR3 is TGTGCCTGGAATGGGCTTGCTAATGAAAAACTGTTTTTT.

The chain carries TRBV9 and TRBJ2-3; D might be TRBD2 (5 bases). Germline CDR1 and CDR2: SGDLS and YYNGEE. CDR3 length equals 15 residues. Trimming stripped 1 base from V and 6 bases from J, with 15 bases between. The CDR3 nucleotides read TGTGCCAGCAGCGTACAGGACTCCCGGTGGGATACGCAGTATTTT. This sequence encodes CASSVQDSRWDTQYF.

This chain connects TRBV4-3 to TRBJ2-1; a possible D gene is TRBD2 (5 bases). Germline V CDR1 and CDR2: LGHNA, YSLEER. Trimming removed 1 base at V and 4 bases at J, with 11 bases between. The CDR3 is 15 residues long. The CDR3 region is CASSQGASTYNEQFF. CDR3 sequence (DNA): TGCGCCAGCAGCCAAGGGGCTAGCACTTACAATGAGCAGTTCTTC.

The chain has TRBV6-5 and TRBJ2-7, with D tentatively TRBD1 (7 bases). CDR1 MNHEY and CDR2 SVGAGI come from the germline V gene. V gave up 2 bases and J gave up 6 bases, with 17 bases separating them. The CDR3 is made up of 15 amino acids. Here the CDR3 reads CASSYGGGRSTEQYF. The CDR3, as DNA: TGTGCCAGCAGTTACGGAGGGGGCCGATCTACCGAGCAGTACTTC.

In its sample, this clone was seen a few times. CDR3 sequence reads: CASSYSYQTVYTF. Here the CDR3 DNA reads TGTGCCAGCAGTTACTCTTACCAGACAGTCTACACCTTC. This chain links TRBV6-5 with TRBJ1-2; D possibly corresponds to TRBD1 (5 bases). Germline loops: CDR1 MNHEY, CDR2 SVGAGI. The CDR3 is 13 amino acids. V was clipped by 0 bases and J by 10 bases, with 12 bases between them.

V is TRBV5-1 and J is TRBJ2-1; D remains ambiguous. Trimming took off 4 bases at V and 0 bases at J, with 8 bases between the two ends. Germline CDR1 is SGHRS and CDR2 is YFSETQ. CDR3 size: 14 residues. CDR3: CASSRRSSYNEQFF. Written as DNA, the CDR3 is TGCGCCAGCAGCCGAAGAAGCTCCTACAATGAGCAGTTCTTC. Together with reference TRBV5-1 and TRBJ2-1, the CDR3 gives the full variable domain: KAGVTQTPRYLIKTRGQQVTLSCSPISGHRSVSWYQQTPGQGLQFLFEYFSETQRNKGNFPGRFSGRQFSNSRSEMNVSTLELGDSALYLCASSRRSSYNEQFFGPGTRLTVL.

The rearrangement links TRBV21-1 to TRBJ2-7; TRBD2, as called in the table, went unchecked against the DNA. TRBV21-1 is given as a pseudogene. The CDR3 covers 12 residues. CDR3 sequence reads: CASSTGIDEQYF. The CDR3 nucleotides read TGTGCCAGCAGCACCGGGATCGACGAGCAGTACTTC.

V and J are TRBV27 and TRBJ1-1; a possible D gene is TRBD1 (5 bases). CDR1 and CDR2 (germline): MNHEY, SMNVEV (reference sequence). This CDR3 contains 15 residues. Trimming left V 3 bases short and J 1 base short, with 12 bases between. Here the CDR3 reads CASSFLTGGNTEAFF. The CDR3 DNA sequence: TGTGCCAGCAGTTTCCTAACAGGCGGGAACACTGAAGCTTTCTTT.

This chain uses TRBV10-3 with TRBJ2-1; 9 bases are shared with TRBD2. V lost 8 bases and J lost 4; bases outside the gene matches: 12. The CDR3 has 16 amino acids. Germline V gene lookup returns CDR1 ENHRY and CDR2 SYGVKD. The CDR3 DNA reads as TGTGCCATCCGTTCGGACAGCGGGGGGAAGTACAATGAGCAGTTCTTC. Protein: CAIRSDSGGKYNEQFF.

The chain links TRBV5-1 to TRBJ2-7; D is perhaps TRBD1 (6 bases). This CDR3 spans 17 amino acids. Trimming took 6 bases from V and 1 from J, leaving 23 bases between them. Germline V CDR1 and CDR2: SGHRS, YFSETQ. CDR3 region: CASKLGAGALPSYEQYF. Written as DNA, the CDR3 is TGCGCCAGCAAGCTTGGAGCAGGGGCGCTTCCATCCTACGAGCAGTACTTC.

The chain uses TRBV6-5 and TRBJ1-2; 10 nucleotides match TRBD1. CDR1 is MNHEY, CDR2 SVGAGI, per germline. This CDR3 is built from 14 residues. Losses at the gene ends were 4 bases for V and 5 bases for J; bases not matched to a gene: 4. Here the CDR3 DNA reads TGTGCCAGCAGTTGGCGGGACAGGGGATATGGCTACACCTTC. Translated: CASSWRDRGYGYTF.

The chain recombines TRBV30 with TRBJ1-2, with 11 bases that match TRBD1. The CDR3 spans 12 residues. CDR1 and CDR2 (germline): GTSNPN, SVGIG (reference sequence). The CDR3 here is CALGQGAYGYTF. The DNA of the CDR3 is TGTGCACTTGGACAGGGGGCCTATGGCTACACCTTC.

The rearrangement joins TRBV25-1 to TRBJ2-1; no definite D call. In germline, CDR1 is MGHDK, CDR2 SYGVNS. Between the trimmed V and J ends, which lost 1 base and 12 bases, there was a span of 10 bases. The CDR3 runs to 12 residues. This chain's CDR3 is CASSESGSRQFF. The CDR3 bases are TGTGCCAGCAGTGAATCGGGCTCAAGGCAGTTCTTC.

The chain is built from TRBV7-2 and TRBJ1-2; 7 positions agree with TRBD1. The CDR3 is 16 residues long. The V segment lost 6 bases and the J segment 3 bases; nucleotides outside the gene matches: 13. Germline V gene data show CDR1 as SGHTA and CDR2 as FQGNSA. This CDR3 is CASSFTFGQVDYGYTF. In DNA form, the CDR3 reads TGTGCCAGCAGTTTTACATTCGGACAGGTGGACTATGGCTACACCTTC.

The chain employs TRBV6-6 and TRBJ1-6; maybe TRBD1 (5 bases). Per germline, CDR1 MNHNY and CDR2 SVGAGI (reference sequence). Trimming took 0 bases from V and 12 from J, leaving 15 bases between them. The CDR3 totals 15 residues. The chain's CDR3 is CASSYSGDPLEPLHF. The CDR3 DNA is TGTGCCAGCAGTTACTCGGGGGACCCCCTCGAACCCCTCCACTTT.

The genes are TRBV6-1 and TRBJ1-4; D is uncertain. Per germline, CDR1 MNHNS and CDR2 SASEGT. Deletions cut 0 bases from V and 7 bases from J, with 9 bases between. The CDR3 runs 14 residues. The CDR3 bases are TGTGCCAGCAGTGAAGCGGGCTGGGGTGAAAAACTGTTTTTT. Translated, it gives CASSEAGWGEKLFF.

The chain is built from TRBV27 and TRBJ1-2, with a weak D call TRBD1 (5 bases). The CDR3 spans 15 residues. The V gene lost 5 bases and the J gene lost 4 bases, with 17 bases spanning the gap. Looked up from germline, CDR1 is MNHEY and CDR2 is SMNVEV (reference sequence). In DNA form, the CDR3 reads TGTGCCAGCAGTCCAACCCCTGACAGCTTCTATGGCTACACCTTC. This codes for CASSPTPDSFYGYTF.

CDR3 coding DNA: TGTGCCAGCAGTCACCGAGGGAGGAATCAGCCCCAGCATTTT. Translation: CASSHRGRNQPQHF. V gene TRBV6-5 combines with J gene TRBJ1-5; D ambiguous. CDR3 length equals 14 residues. The ends were cut back, 5 bases at V and 4 bases at J, with 12 bases in the middle. Germline CDR1 MNHEY, CDR2 SVGAGI.

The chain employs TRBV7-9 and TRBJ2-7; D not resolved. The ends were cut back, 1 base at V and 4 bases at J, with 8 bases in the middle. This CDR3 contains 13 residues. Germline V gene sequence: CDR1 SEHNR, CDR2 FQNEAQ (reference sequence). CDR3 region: CASSLGSYYEQYF. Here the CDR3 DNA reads TGTGCCAGCAGCTTAGGTTCCTATTACGAGCAGTACTTC.